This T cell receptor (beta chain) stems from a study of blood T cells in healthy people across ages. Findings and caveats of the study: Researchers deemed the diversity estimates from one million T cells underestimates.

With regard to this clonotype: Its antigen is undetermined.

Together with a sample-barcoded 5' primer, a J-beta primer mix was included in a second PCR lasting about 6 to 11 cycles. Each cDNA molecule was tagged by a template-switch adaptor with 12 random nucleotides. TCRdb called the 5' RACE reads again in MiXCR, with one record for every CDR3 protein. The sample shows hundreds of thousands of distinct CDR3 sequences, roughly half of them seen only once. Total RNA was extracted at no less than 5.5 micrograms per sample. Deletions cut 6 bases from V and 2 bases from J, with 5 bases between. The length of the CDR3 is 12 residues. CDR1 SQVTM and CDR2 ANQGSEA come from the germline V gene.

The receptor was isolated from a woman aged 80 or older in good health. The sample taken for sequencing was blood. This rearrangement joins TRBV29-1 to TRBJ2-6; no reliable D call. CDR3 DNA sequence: TGCAGCGTCCACACTGGGGCCAACGTCCTGACTTTC. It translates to CSVHTGANVLTF.